The 30 T cell receptor beta chains in this list originate from one sample, sequenced in a study of cytomegalovirus exposure and HLA in healthy donors. Use of 60 Vbeta and 13 Jbeta primers characterized the PCR. The table came from immunoSEQ multiplex PCR; TCRdb's copy has only in-frame clones and leaves some out. The sample carries roughly 160,000 clones, approximately 81% recorded once. Sequencing used PBMCs. Source of these receptors: a man aged 25-45 years in good health and CMV-seronegative.

The CDR3 protein is CASSDDREEAFF. The DNA for the CDR3 is TGTGCCAGCAGCGACGACCGGGAGGAAGCTTTCTTT. This chain connects TRBV11-2 to TRBJ1-1, with D uncertain. This CDR3 is 12 amino acids long. The V gene lost 5 bases and the J gene lost 8 bases, with 12 bases spanning the gap. Germline V gene lookup returns CDR1 SGHAT and CDR2 FQNNGV.

This chain links TRBV7-2 with TRBJ1-5; D is unresolved. Trimming pared 1 base from V and 5 bases from J, leaving 9 bases between. Looked up from germline, CDR1 is SGHTA and CDR2 is FQGNSA. CDR3 size: 14 residues. CDR3 in amino acids: CASSLGGRDQPQHF. In DNA, the CDR3 is TGTGCCAGCAGCTTAGGAGGGCGTGATCAGCCCCAGCATTTT. Full variable domain (missing parts from reference TRBV7-2 and TRBJ1-5): GAGVSQSPSNKVTEKGKDVELRCDPISGHTALYWYRQSLGQGLEFLIYFQGNSAPDKSGLPSDRFSAERTGGSVSTLTIQRTQQEDSAVYLCASSLGGRDQPQHFGDGTRLSIL.

The chain joins TRBV28 to TRBJ2-3, with D possibly matching TRBD2 (6 bases). Trimming removed 8 bases at V and 0 bases at J, with 12 bases between. The length of the CDR3 is 14 residues. Germline-derived CDR1 and CDR2 are MDHEN and SYDVKM. CDR3 sequence (DNA): TGTGCCAGCGGACGACTAGATAGCACAGATACGCAGTATTTT. Encoded protein: CASGRLDSTDTQYF. Based on the CDR3 plus reference TRBV28 and TRBJ2-3, the full variable domain is DVKVTQSSRYLVKRTGEKVFLECVQDMDHENMFWYRQDPGLGLRLIYFSYDVKMKEKGDIPEGYSVSREKKERFSLILESASTNQTSMYLCASGRLDSTDTQYFGPGTRLTVL.

The V gene is TRBV4-1, the J gene TRBJ2-7, with 9 bases identical to TRBD2. V dropped 1 base and J dropped 2; count of bases not matched to a gene: 9. CDR1 and CDR2 (germline): MGHRA, YSYEKL. The CDR3 is made up of 17 amino acids. CDR3 nucleotides: TGCGCCAGCAGCCAAGTTATAGCGGGAGTGATGCCCTACGAGCAGTACTTC. This codes for CASSQVIAGVMPYEQYF.

This rearrangement joins TRBV5-1 to TRBJ1-1; the D gene is possibly TRBD1 (5 bases). Trimming took off 4 bases at V and 1 base at J, with 14 bases between the two ends. Germline CDR1 SGHRS, CDR2 YFSETQ. The CDR3 totals 15 residues. The CDR3 nucleotides are TGCGCCAGCAGCCCCAGCCCCGACAGGAACACTGAAGCTTTCTTT. Translated, it gives CASSPSPDRNTEAFF. Combining the CDR3 with reference TRBV5-1 and TRBJ1-1 gives the whole variable domain KAGVTQTPRYLIKTRGQQVTLSCSPISGHRSVSWYQQTPGQGLQFLFEYFSETQRNKGNFPGRFSGRQFSNSRSEMNVSTLELGDSALYLCASSPSPDRNTEAFFGQGTRLTVV.

Remarks on this clone: An end of the junction does not agree with germline; a read error may underlie this. The rearrangement uses TRBV19 and TRBJ1-3; TRBD1 agrees at 9 bases. CDR3 length equals 15 residues. Germline CDR1 LNHDA, CDR2 SQIVND (reference sequence). CDR3 sequence: CASSIDLKTRGQGNF. CDR3 DNA sequence: TGTGCCAGTAGTATAGACCTGAAAACTAGGGGACAGGGAAATTTT.

The chain has TRBV5-1 and TRBJ1-2, with D maybe TRBD1 (5 bases). The CDR3 loop spans 14 amino acids. The germline V gene encodes CDR1 SGHRS and CDR2 YFSETQ. V was trimmed by 5 bases and J by 0 bases, leaving 11 bases between them. In nucleotides, the CDR3 is TGCGCCAGCAGGCCCGACAGAGCTAACTATGGCTACACCTTC. It translates to CASRPDRANYGYTF. The full variable domain, completed using reference TRBV5-1 and TRBJ1-2, is KAGVTQTPRYLIKTRGQQVTLSCSPISGHRSVSWYQQTPGQGLQFLFEYFSETQRNKGNFPGRFSGRQFSNSRSEMNVSTLELGDSALYLCASRPDRANYGYTFGSGTRLTVV.

The V call is TRBV30, the J call TRBJ2-5; a possible D gene is TRBD2 (5 bases). Judging by the DNA end, TRBJ2-7 fits better; the J call may be wrong. Germline V gives CDR1 GTSNPN, CDR2 SVGIG (reference sequence). The CDR3 is made up of 14 amino acids. In DNA, the CDR3 is TGTGCCTGCACCAGTCGGAGACTAATCTACGAGCAGTACTTC. Translating gives CACTSRRLIYEQYF.

The chain has TRBV11-3 and TRBJ2-1; 7 positions match TRBD1. CDR1 and CDR2 (germline): SGHNT, YENEEA. This CDR3 comprises 15 residues. With 6 bases clipped from V and 9 bases from J, the junction kept 14 bases outside the gene matches. CDR3 sequence reads: CASSSQGSHDIEQFF. DNA for the CDR3: TGTGCCAGCAGTTCACAGGGGTCCCACGATATTGAGCAGTTCTTC.

The genes are TRBV28 and TRBJ1-2; possibly TRBD1 for D (5 bases). The CDR3 loop spans 14 amino acids. Germline V gene lookup returns CDR1 MDHEN and CDR2 SYDVKM. V was clipped by 1 base and J by 6 bases, with 12 bases between them. CDR3 protein: CASSLFRGDDGYTF. The CDR3 coding sequence is TGTGCCAGCAGTTTATTTCGGGGGGACGATGGCTACACCTTC.

The chain uses TRBV7-7 and TRBJ2-1; tentative D call: TRBD2 (7 bases). CDR3 length: 15 amino acids. Germline loops: CDR1 SSHAT, CDR2 FNYEAQ (reference sequence). Trimming took off 2 bases at V and 6 bases at J, with 14 bases between the two ends. CDR3 residues: CASSLNGGPLNEQFF. The DNA for the CDR3 is TGTGCCAGCAGCTTAAACGGGGGGCCCCTCAATGAGCAGTTCTTC.

The CDR3 is CASRLAGAYNEQFF. The CDR3 DNA sequence: TGTGCCAGTAGGTTGGCGGGGGCCTACAATGAGCAGTTCTTC. V usage is TRBV19 and J usage is TRBJ2-1, with TRBD2 matching over 7 bases. This CDR3 is 14 amino acids long. In germline, CDR1 is LNHDA, CDR2 SQIVND (reference sequence). J lost 2 bases, V lost 6 bases, and 4 bases had no gene match.

The V gene is TRBV11-3, the J gene TRBJ2-7; TRBD2 is a possible D gene (6 bases). Per the germline V gene, CDR1 is SGHNT and CDR2 is YENEEA. The CDR3 covers 14 residues. The ends were cut back, 6 bases at V and 0 bases at J, with 12 bases in the middle. CDR3 DNA sequence: TGTGCCAGCAGTAAGGGAGGCGACTCCTACGAGCAGTACTTC. It yields the protein CASSKGGDSYEQYF. The entire variable domain, with the rest obtained from reference TRBV11-3 and TRBJ2-7, is as follows: EAGVVQSPRYKIIEKKQPVAFWCNPISGHNTLYWYLQNLGQGPELLIRYENEEAVDDSQLPKDRFSAERLKGVDSTLKIQPAELGDSAVYLCASSKGGDSYEQYFGPGTRLTVT.

This sequence joins TRBV30 and TRBJ1-2; 7 bases line up with TRBD1. V lost 4 bases, J lost 8 bases, and 7 bases stayed unmatched. The CDR3 is 12 amino acids. Germline V gene lookup returns CDR1 GTSNPN and CDR2 SVGIG (reference sequence). The CDR3 loop is CAWNSDREGYTF. As DNA, the CDR3 is TGTGCCTGGAATTCTGACAGGGAAGGCTACACCTTC.

This rearrangement joins TRBV7-6 to TRBJ2-1; 8 bases are a match to TRBD1. Germline V gene sequence: CDR1 SGHVS, CDR2 FNYEAQ. J was trimmed by 2 bases and V by 5 bases; bases with no gene match: 5. The CDR3 is 15 amino acids. The CDR3 sequence: CASSQGTGAYNEQFF. The DNA for the CDR3 is TGTGCCAGCAGCCAAGGGACAGGAGCCTACAATGAGCAGTTCTTC.

On this clone itself: At one boundary the junction diverges from the germline segment, which might be a read error. This chain links TRBV7-9 with TRBJ2-7, with TRBD2 matching over 9 bases. Germline CDR1 is SEHNR and CDR2 is FQNEAQ (reference sequence). The CDR3 is 16 amino acids. CDR3: CSSSLEEGLAFYEQYF. CDR3 in DNA: TGTTCCAGCAGCTTAGAGGAGGGACTAGCCTTCTACGAGCAGTACTTC.

The gene calls are TRBV4-2 and TRBJ2-7, with D possibly matching TRBD1 (6 bases). Germline CDR1 reads LGHNA; CDR2 reads YNFKEQ. V was cut by 1 base and J by 0 bases, with 10 bases left in between. This CDR3 has 15 amino acids. CDR3 sequence: CASSQVGQSSYEQYF. Written as DNA, the CDR3 is TGTGCCAGCAGCCAAGTCGGACAGAGCTCCTACGAGCAGTACTTC.

V gene TRBV14 combines with J gene TRBJ1-2; D perhaps matches TRBD1 (6 bases). Trimming pared 1 base from V and 4 bases from J, leaving 10 bases between. The CDR3 has 14 residues. Germline V lookup: CDR1 SGHDN, CDR2 FVKESK. Here the CDR3 DNA reads TGTGCCAGCAGCCAAGTTACAGGGACCTATGGCTACACCTTC. Its translation is CASSQVTGTYGYTF. The entire variable domain, with the rest obtained from reference TRBV14 and TRBJ1-2, is as follows: EAGVTQFPSHSVIEKGQTVTLRCDPISGHDNLYWYRRVMGKEIKFLLHFVKESKQDESGMPNNRFLAERTGGTYSTLKVQPAELEDSGVYFCASSQVTGTYGYTFGSGTRLTVV.

The rearrangement links TRBV7-9 to TRBJ2-7; 8 nucleotides agree with TRBD1. The CDR3 consists of 13 residues. V lost 5 bases, J lost 4 bases, and 4 bases stayed unmatched. Germline V gene data show CDR1 as SEHNR and CDR2 as FQNEAQ (reference sequence). Here the CDR3 reads CASSTRDRYEQYF. Written as DNA, the CDR3 is TGTGCCAGCAGCACCCGGGACAGGTACGAGCAGTACTTC.

This chain links TRBV7-2 with TRBJ2-5; 8 nucleotides align to TRBD1. The CDR3 runs to 14 residues. Per germline, CDR1 SGHTA and CDR2 FQGNSA. Trimming removed 4 bases from V and 1 base from J; junction bases left unmatched: 2. The DNA of the CDR3 is TGTGCCAGCAGCTACGACAGGGGCCAAGAGACCCAGTACTTC. Its protein is CASSYDRGQETQYF.

The chain uses TRBV7-9 and TRBJ1-1, with 9 nucleotides matching TRBD1. Germline CDR1 reads SEHNR; CDR2 reads FQNEAQ (reference sequence). J was trimmed by 5 bases and V by 3 bases; bases with no gene match: 4. This CDR3 is 14 amino acids long. This CDR3 is CASSFLGQGTEAFF. The CDR3 DNA reads TGTGCCAGCAGCTTTTTAGGACAGGGGACTGAAGCTTTCTTT.

The chain uses TRBV11-3 and TRBJ2-5; tentatively, D is TRBD2 (6 bases). Germline CDR1 is SGHNT and CDR2 is YENEEA. This CDR3 spans 16 amino acids. Trimming took 1 base from V and 5 from J, leaving 17 bases between them. This CDR3 is CASSLAVGEVAETQYF. CDR3 nucleotide sequence: TGTGCCAGCAGCTTAGCTGTAGGGGAGGTGGCGGAGACCCAGTACTTC.

A few counts support this clone. The chain combines TRBV6-1 with TRBJ2-1; 12 bases are shared with TRBD1. CDR1 and CDR2 from the germline V gene are MNHNS and SASEGT. This CDR3 spans 16 amino acids. V was clipped by 2 bases and J by 7 bases; unmatched bases: 6. This chain's CDR3 is CASSEMGTGGRNEQFF. DNA of the CDR3: TGTGCCAGCAGTGAAATGGGGACAGGGGGCCGGAATGAGCAGTTCTTC.

The chain combines TRBV7-9 with TRBJ2-7, with TRBD2 identical over 7 bases. Trimming removed 5 bases from V and 4 bases from J; junction bases left unmatched: 5. The CDR3 length is 13 residues. The germline CDR1 and CDR2 sequences are SEHNR and FQNEAQ (reference sequence). CDR3 sequence reads: CASSPSGVYEQYF. As DNA, the CDR3 is TGTGCCAGCAGCCCTAGCGGAGTATACGAGCAGTACTTC.

V is TRBV10-1 and J is TRBJ2-7, with D possibly TRBD1 on 6 matching bases. V dropped 6 bases and J dropped 4 bases, with 19 bases sitting between them. This CDR3 comprises 15 residues. CDR1 WNHNN and CDR2 SYGVQD come from the germline V gene (reference sequence). CDR3 nucleotide sequence: TGCGCCAGCAGAGCCACAGGGTCCGGTCTGTACGAGCAGTACTTC. Translated: CASRATGSGLYEQYF.

The V call is TRBV29-1, the J call TRBJ2-5; TRBD1 agrees at 8 bases. Trimming at V came to 5 bases and at J to 4 bases, leaving 15 bases not matched to a gene. Per the germline V gene, CDR1 is SQVTM and CDR2 is ANQGSEA. The CDR3 totals 16 residues. CDR3 region: CSVSAEMDRDGETQYF. CDR3 coding DNA: TGCAGCGTTTCGGCCGAAATGGACAGGGATGGAGAGACCCAGTACTTC.

The chain has TRBV19 and TRBJ2-5, with D possibly matching TRBD2 (6 bases). This CDR3 spans 17 amino acids. Deletions cut 3 bases from V and 3 bases from J, with 20 bases between. The germline V gene has CDR1 LNHDA and CDR2 SQIVND (reference sequence). Written as DNA, the CDR3 is TGTGCCAGTAGTATCTTGGGGCGGGACGGTACCGAAGAGACCCAGTACTTC. This translates into CASSILGRDGTEETQYF.

The V gene is TRBV7-9, the J gene TRBJ1-3, with 7 bases aligning to TRBD1. The CDR3 totals 16 residues. The V and J ends lost 2 bases and 7 bases, in that order; junction bases with no gene match: 11. Germline assignment: CDR1 SEHNR and CDR2 FQNEAQ (reference sequence). Written as DNA, the CDR3 is TGTGCCAGCAGCTTATTCCGGACAGGTTTTGGGAACACCATATATTTT. Its protein product is CASSLFRTGFGNTIYF.

This clone was seen a handful of times. The gene calls are TRBV4-2 and TRBJ2-2; TRBD2 matches at 10 bases. This CDR3 has 17 amino acids. V was clipped by 0 bases and J by 1 base; unmatched bases: 2. Germline-derived CDR1 and CDR2 are LGHNA and YNFKEQ. CDR3 region: CASSQEPSGGNTGELFF. The CDR3 nucleotides are TGTGCCAGCAGCCAAGAGCCTAGCGGGGGGAACACCGGGGAGCTGTTTTTT.

This clone has a single count. One end of the junction is discordant with germline, which a read error may explain. V usage is TRBV19 and J usage is TRBJ2-2; 12 positions agree with TRBD2. This CDR3 spans 17 amino acids. Per germline, CDR1 LNHDA and CDR2 SQIVND (reference sequence). In nucleotides, the CDR3 is TGTGCCGGTAGTATCGTGGCTAGCGGGAGGGGCACCGGGGAGCTGTTTTTT. Translated, it gives CAGSIVASGRGTGELFF.